This is a list of T cell receptor beta chains from one sample in a study of human T cells and chemical hapten exposure. TCRdb itself ran the RACE reads through MiXCR, one entry per CDR3 protein. Of a few hundred thousand distinct CDR3 sequences listed, roughly 5% were seen once; the top ten hold approximately 2.5%. Sequenced here: whole blood, sampled in connection with sensitization to the hapten diphenylcyclopropenone (DPC). The source of these receptors is a woman in her 50s with alopecia areata. Some clones in this sample may be carry-over from other donors' samples. Each CDR3 is given with its conserved first and last residue. D genes are given only for firm matches. Clone size is shown for a subset of rows, as once, few, many or a class of expanded clone.

TRBV7-2	many	TRBD2	TRBJ2-3	TGTGCCAGCAGCTCGATTTGGGCTAGCGGGGGCTTTTTTAGCACAGATACGCAGTATTTT	CASSSIWASGGFFSTDTQYF
TRBV25-1	many	-	TRBJ1-6	TGTGCCAGCCGGGACGGTTATAATTCACCCCTCCACTTT	CASRDGYNSPLHF
TRBV27	many	-	TRBJ2-7	TGTGCCAGCAGTTTACCGGGAGACTACGAGCAGTACTTC	CASSLPGDYEQYF
TRBV20-1	many	TRBD2	TRBJ2-1	TGCAGTGCTGGAAATAGCGGGAATTCTTACAATGAGCAGTTCTTC	CSAGNSGNSYNEQFF
TRBV6-6	-	-	TRBJ1-2	TGTGCCAGCAGTCCGGGAGGGCAGGGGATCTATGGCTACACCTTC	CASSPGGQGIYGYTF
TRBV30	many	TRBD2	TRBJ2-3	TGTGCCTGGCGGAGCGGGAGGATCACAGATACGCAGTATTTT	CAWRSGRITDTQYF
TRBV12-3/TRBV12-4	-	TRBD1	TRBJ1-4	TGTGCCAGCAGGACGACAGGGGGCAGCGAAAAACTGTTTTTT	CASRTTGGSEKLFF
TRBV20-1	many	-	TRBJ1-4	TGCAGTGCTAGCCCGCCAACAACTAATGAAAAACTGTTTTTT	CSASPPTTNEKLFF
TRBV29-1	many	TRBD1	TRBJ1-2	TGCAGCGTTGTAGACCCTTTACAGGGGAATGGCTACACCTTC	CSVVDPLQGNGYTF
TRBV28	many	TRBD1	TRBJ1-2	TGTGCCAGCAGTCGTCCCGGGACAGGGGCGATCTATGGCTACACCTTC	CASSRPGTGAIYGYTF
TRBV7-9	many	TRBD1	TRBJ1-4	TGTGCCAGCAGCTTCGGACAGGGAGGGGTGGAAAAACTGTTTTTT	CASSFGQGGVEKLFF
TRBV7-2	many	-	TRBJ1-6	TGTGCCAGCAGCTTAGCGAGCACTAATTCACCCCTCCACTTT	CASSLASTNSPLHF
TRBV12-3/TRBV12-4	-	TRBD2	TRBJ2-7	TGTGCCAGCAGTCTAGCGGGGGGGCTCTACGAGCAGTACTTC	CASSLAGGLYEQYF
TRBV29-1	few	TRBD1	TRBJ1-5	TGCAGCGTTCCCGGACAGGGCCCGAATCAGCCCCAGCATTTT	CSVPGQGPNQPQHF
TRBV6-1	many	TRBD1	TRBJ1-5	TGTGCCAGCAGTGATCTGGACAGGGCGAGCCAGCCCCAGCATTTT	CASSDLDRASQPQHF
TRBV20-1	many	TRBD2	TRBJ2-1	TGCAGTGCCTGGACTAGCGGGAGCTCCTACAATGAGCAGTTCTTC	CSAWTSGSSYNEQFF
TRBV6-5	few	-	TRBJ1-3	TGTGCCAGCAGTTACTCCCTCGGTCCCTCTGGAAACACCATATATTTT	CASSYSLGPSGNTIYF
TRBV12-3/TRBV12-4	-	-	TRBJ1-6	TGTGCCAGCAGTTTAACGGAGCGGAATTCACCCCTCCACTTT	CASSLTERNSPLHF
TRBV6-6	few	-	TRBJ2-2	TGTGCCAGCAGTCCGTTGGGGGGCGGCACCGGGGAGCTGTTTTTT	CASSPLGGGTGELFF
TRBV7-6	many	TRBD2	TRBJ2-7	TGTGCCAGCAGCTTAACCTCTCCCGCGGGAGACGACGAGCAGTACTTC	CASSLTSPAGDDEQYF
TRBV2	many	-	TRBJ2-1	TGTGCCAGCAGTGATAGTTGGAGGGGCCTCTCCTACAATGAGCAGTTCTTC	CASSDSWRGLSYNEQFF
TRBV19	-	TRBD2	TRBJ2-1	TGTGCCAGTAGTATAACCCTAGCGGGGGTCAATGAGCAGTTCTTC	CASSITLAGVNEQFF
TRBV18	many	-	TRBJ2-3	TGTGCCAGCTCTCCACCCCTGCGGGATACGCAGTATTTT	CASSPPLRDTQYF
TRBV2	many	TRBD1	TRBJ2-5	TGTGCCAGCGTTGGACAGGGCAAAGAGACCCAGTACTTC	CASVGQGKETQYF
TRBV5-1	few	TRBD2	TRBJ2-1	TGCGCCAGCAGTAGGCGCGGGAGGGCCGATAGCTCCTACAATGAGCAGTTCTTC	CASSRRGRADSSYNEQFF